The rows below give T cell receptor beta chains drawn from one sample of a study of T cell responses to AZD1222 COVID-19 vaccine. Sequenced by immunoSEQ multiplex PCR; TCRdb stores in-frame clones only, minus some. This table holds about 130,000 clones, just over 90% found once. Sequencing used peripheral blood, obtained on day 0 of AZD1222 vaccination. These receptors came from an adult in good health. The CDR3 runs from the conserved cysteine through the conserved F or W. A D gene is named only where the DNA matches it firmly. Rows give clone size only sometimes, using once, few, many, or a class for an expanded clone.

clone_size,v_call,j_call,d_call,cdr3_aa,cdr3_nt
.,TRBV29-1,TRBJ2-6,.,CSVLTTGANVLTF,TGCAGCGTTCTAACAACTGGGGCCAACGTCCTGACTTTC
.,TRBV27,TRBJ2-7,.,CASSSESRQYF,TGTGCCAGCAGTTCGGAGTCGAGACAGTACTTC
.,TRBV3-1/TRBV3-2,TRBJ1-2,.,CASSQRDYGYTF,TGTGCCAGCAGCCAACGGGACTATGGCTACACCTTC
.,TRBV4-3,TRBJ1-1,TRBD1,CASSQDMGQGAFF,TGCGCCAGCAGCCAAGATATGGGACAGGGGGCTTTCTTT
.,TRBV2,TRBJ2-6,TRBD2,CASRTGTSGSGANVLTF,TGTGCCAGCAGGACCGGGACTAGCGGATCTGGGGCCAACGTCCTGACTTTC
.,TRBV12-3/TRBV12-4,TRBJ2-3,.,CASGLESTDTQYF,TGTGCCAGCGGCCTCGAGTCCACAGATACGCAGTATTTT
.,TRBV15,TRBJ1-1,TRBD1,CATSPQTGGFAEAFF,TGTGCCACCAGCCCACAGACAGGGGGCTTCGCTGAAGCTTTCTTT
.,TRBV7-9,TRBJ1-4,.,CASSFGATNEKLFF,TGTGCCAGCAGCTTTGGTGCAACTAATGAAAAACTGTTTTTT
.,TRBV5-6,TRBJ1-4,TRBD1,CASSWGQGAEKLFF,TGTGCCAGCAGCTGGGGACAGGGGGCGGAAAAACTGTTTTTT
.,TRBV7-8,TRBJ2-2,.,CASSFYTGELFF,TGTGCCAGCAGCTTCTACACCGGGGAGCTGTTTTTT
.,TRBV4-1,TRBJ1-2,.,CASSPPSHYGYTF,TGCGCCAGCAGCCCGCCAAGCCACTATGGCTACACCTTC
.,TRBV4-1,TRBJ2-1,.,CASSLFPEGEQFF,TGCGCCAGCAGCCTGTTCCCCGAGGGTGAGCAGTTCTTC
.,TRBV12-3/TRBV12-4,TRBJ1-3,.,CASGPSSGNTIYF,TGTGCCAGCGGTCCTAGCTCTGGAAACACCATATATTTT
once,TRBV4-1,TRBJ1-4,.,CASSQAGDGREKLFF,TGCGCCAGCAGCCAAGCGGGAGACGGGCGTGAAAAACTGTTTTTT
.,TRBV5-1,TRBJ2-7,.,CASSLGGFEGYEQYF,TGCGCCAGCAGCTTGGGAGGTTTTGAGGGCTACGAGCAGTACTTC
.,TRBV7-2,TRBJ2-3,.,CASSLALTTDTQYF,TGTGCCAGCAGCTTAGCGCTTACCACGGATACGCAGTATTTT
.,TRBV4-3,TRBJ1-2,.,CASSQDLRGANYGYTF,TGCGCCAGCAGCCAAGATTTGAGAGGAGCTAACTATGGCTACACCTTC
.,TRBV9,TRBJ2-1,.,CASSADSDDNEQFF,TGTGCCAGCAGCGCCGACAGTGACGACAATGAGCAGTTCTTC
.,TRBV5-1,TRBJ1-1,.,CASSRGRVNTEAFF,TGCGCCAGCAGCAGGGGAAGGGTGAACACTGAAGCTTTCTTT
.,TRBV4-1,TRBJ1-2,.,CASSQDRDGYGYTF,TGCGCCAGCAGCCAAGACAGGGATGGCTATGGCTACACCTTC
.,TRBV4-1,TRBJ1-5,.,CASSQELGARQPQHF,TGCGCCAGCAGCCAAGAGTTAGGGGCGAGGCAGCCCCAGCATTTT
.,TRBV7-9,TRBJ2-7,TRBD1,CASSPKSKTGNWYEQYF,TGTGCCAGCAGTCCAAAGTCGAAGACAGGGAATTGGTACGAGCAGTACTTC
.,TRBV7-9,TRBJ2-1,.,CASSLGPGDEQFF,TGTGCCAGCAGCTTAGGCCCGGGGGATGAGCAGTTCTTC
.,TRBV6-1,TRBJ1-2,TRBD1,CASSEDPGTGGYGYTF,TGTGCCAGCAGTGAAGATCCTGGGACAGGGGGCTATGGCTACACCTTC
.,TRBV19,TRBJ1-4,.,CASRAQGATNEKLFF,TGTGCCAGTAGGGCCCAGGGAGCAACTAATGAAAAACTGTTTTTT
.,TRBV11-1,TRBJ2-1,.,CASSLGAGAYNEQFF,TGTGCCAGCAGCTTAGGCGCGGGGGCTTACAATGAGCAGTTCTTC
.,TRBV5-1,TRBJ2-4,.,CASSLPRGNIQYF,TGCGCCAGCAGCTTGCCTCGGGGAAACATTCAGTACTTC
.,TRBV6-5,TRBJ1-1,.,CASSGQPNTEAFF,TGTGCCAGCAGCGGACAGCCGAACACTGAAGCTTTCTTT
.,TRBV19,TRBJ1-2,.,CASSNLVGRGDYGYTF,TGTGCCAGTAGTAACCTAGTGGGCAGGGGCGACTATGGCTACACCTTC